These 6 T cell receptor beta chains came from one sample sequenced in a study of post-analysis software for immune sequencing data. Incorporated into the TCR beta cDNA libraries were unique molecular identifiers, which served to reduce PCR and sequencing biases. A single record per CDR3 protein comes from TCRdb applying MiXCR to the PCR reads. In the table there are around 710,000 distinct CDR3 sequences, 35% to 55% of which are singletons. General study findings and limits: Roughly 5 TRBV segments, TRBV5-6, TRBV5-1 and TRBV20-1 among them, were found more frequent in patients than controls.

Their antigens remain unidentified. The sample taken for sequencing was blood. These receptors were collected from a girl between 10 and 17 years old with multiple sclerosis.

The CDR3 DNA is TGCGCCAGCAGCTTGGACAGGGGGGACACCGGGGAGCTGTTTTTT. Its protein product is CASSLDRGDTGELFF. This chain connects TRBV5-1 to TRBJ2-2, with 8 bases fitting TRBD1. Trimming at V came to 0 bases and at J to 3 bases, leaving 1 base not matched to a gene. Looked up from germline, CDR1 is SGHRS and CDR2 is YFSETQ. There are 15 residues in the CDR3.

In this sample, this clonotype turned up many times. The chain combines TRBV27 with TRBJ2-7, with D possibly matching TRBD2 (5 bases). The germline CDR1 and CDR2 sequences are MNHEY and SMNVEV (reference sequence). This CDR3 region has 13 residues. Trimming cost V 2 bases and J 0 bases, with 5 bases left between them. The CDR3 is CASSLSGSYEQYF. CDR3 DNA sequence: TGTGCCAGCAGTTTAAGCGGCTCCTACGAGCAGTACTTC.

The table lists this clonotype with a few counts. This chain links TRBV9 with TRBJ2-1; the match to TRBD2 covers 9 bases. This CDR3 contains 16 residues. The germline CDR1 and CDR2 sequences are SGDLS and YYNGEE. V shed 0 bases, J shed 4 bases, and the junction held 5 bases outside the gene matches. The CDR3 reads CASSVGPSGTYNEQFF. The CDR3 DNA is TGTGCCAGCAGCGTAGGTCCTAGCGGGACATACAATGAGCAGTTCTTC.

This clonotype was found a few times. The chain links TRBV6-2 or TRBV6-3 to TRBJ2-7, with 7 bases that match TRBD1. CDR1 MNHEY and CDR2 SVGEGT come from the germline V gene. Trimming cost V 4 bases and J 1 base; bases outside gene matches: 7. CDR3 size: 15 residues. In DNA, the CDR3 is TGTGCCAGCAGTTCCGGACAGGCGCCTTCCTACGAGCAGTACTTC. Translating gives CASSSGQAPSYEQYF.

This chain uses TRBV7-9 with TRBJ2-5, with 10 bases matching TRBD1. V trimming: 3 bases; J trimming: 7 bases; junction bases outside the gene matches: 14. This CDR3 is 17 amino acids long. Germline CDR1 is SEHNR and CDR2 is FQNEAQ (reference sequence). CDR3 protein: CASSFDPGQGIKRTQYF. The CDR3 nucleotides are TGTGCCAGCAGCTTTGATCCGGGACAGGGGATCAAGAGGACCCAGTACTTC.

The chain is built from TRBV3-1 and TRBJ2-7, with 9 bases fitting TRBD2. The CDR3 extends over 16 amino acids. J lost 3 bases, V lost 1 base, and 7 bases had no gene match. Per the germline V gene, CDR1 is LGHDT and CDR2 is YNNKEL (reference sequence). The chain's CDR3 is CASSQGNPAGGYEQYF. The CDR3 DNA follows: TGTGCCAGCAGCCAAGGAAATCCAGCGGGGGGCTACGAGCAGTACTTC.